The text below deals with one TCR beta chain. Its antigen is as yet unknown. TCR beta sequences were obtained from blood CD8+ and CD4+ T cells. The authors reverse transcribed roughly 0.5 to 1 ug RNA with random hexamers. The method of amplification for TCR beta CDR3 was immunoSEQ multiplex PCR, covering 54 Vbeta and 13 Jbeta. MiXCR was run by TCRdb on the immunoSEQ multiplex PCR reads, yielding one entry per CDR3 protein. Of more than 95,000 distinct CDR3 sequences in the sample, around 96% were seen once. This record comes from a study of CD8 T cells in Susac syndrome. General observations from the study: The study found that Susac CD8+ clonal expansion peaked in TEMRA cells and active patients.

The clonotype was recovered from a human donor with Susac syndrome. Sequences were obtained from CD8+ T cells from PBMCs.

In nucleotides, the CDR3 is TGTGCCACCAGCAGAGATAGGGGGTCGGACAAGGTCCTACCCTACGAGCAGTACTTC. Protein: CATSRDRGSDKVLPYEQYF. This chain connects TRBV15 to TRBJ2-7; TRBD1 is a possible D gene (6 bases). Per the germline V gene, CDR1 is LNHNV and CDR2 is YYDKDF (reference sequence). Deletions cut 0 bases from V and 2 bases from J, with 23 bases between. The CDR3 extends over 19 amino acids.